A single sample is the source of the 15 T cell receptor beta chains below, sequenced in a study of blood T cell repertoires in COVID-19. Assay used: immunoSEQ multiplex PCR; TCRdb lists only in-frame clones, some missing. In the table there are about 62,000 clones, around 85% of which are singletons. Specimen: peripheral blood. These receptors originate from an elderly woman with active or convalescent COVID-19.

This clone appeared a single time. CDR3 region: CASSARTGRGPILEKLFF. The CDR3 nucleotides are TGTGCCAGCTCAGCAAGGACAGGGAGGGGACCGATCCTTGAAAAACTGTTTTTT. The rearrangement links TRBV18 to TRBJ1-4, with 8 positions matching TRBD1. Losses at the gene ends were 5 bases for V and 7 bases for J; bases not matched to a gene: 18. This CDR3 comprises 18 residues. Germline CDR1 reads KGHSH; CDR2 reads LQKENI.

This chain links TRBV3-1 (or the pseudogene TRBV3-2) with TRBJ2-7, with D possibly matching TRBD2 (6 bases). CDR1 is LGHDT, CDR2 YNNKEL, per germline (reference sequence). The length of the CDR3 is 13 residues. The germline V and J ends were trimmed by 1 base and 3 bases, with 7 bases remaining between them. The CDR3 here is CASSQGGVYEQYF. DNA of the CDR3: TGTGCCAGCAGCCAAGGGGGGGTCTACGAGCAGTACTTC.

J is TRBJ1-5 and V is TRBV6-1; D call uncertain. Germline CDR1 reads MNHNS; CDR2 reads SASEGT. V lost 0 bases and J 6 bases, leaving 9 bases between the germline ends. CDR3 length: 14 amino acids. CDR3 residues: CASSEAGGPQPQHF. CDR3 nucleotide sequence: TGTGCCAGCAGTGAAGCGGGAGGTCCTCAGCCCCAGCATTTT.

The CDR3 DNA follows: TGTGCCAGCAGCGTAGGGGCTCGCGCAGGGACCCAGTACTTC. The encoded protein is CASSVGARAGTQYF. The chain joins TRBV7-9 to TRBJ2-5; the D gene is possibly TRBD1 (5 bases). The CDR3 has 14 amino acids. Germline V lookup: CDR1 SEHNR, CDR2 FQNEAQ (reference sequence). V lost 5 bases to trimming and J lost 7 bases, with 17 bases between them.

This clone was seen only a few times. The chain links TRBV11-2 to TRBJ2-7; tentatively, D is TRBD1 (5 bases). The CDR3 has 14 residues. The ends were cut back, 0 bases at V and 6 bases at J, with 12 bases in the middle. CDR1 and CDR2 from the germline V gene are SGHAT and FQNNGV. For the CDR3, the DNA is TGTGCCAGCAGCTTAGACAGGGTTGTCGGCGAGCAGTACTTC. The encoded protein is CASSLDRVVGEQYF.

This clone was detected only once. This chain uses TRBV2 with TRBJ2-1; 13 positions agree with TRBD2. J was trimmed by 9 bases and V by 5 bases; bases with no gene match: 7. This CDR3 comprises 15 residues. Germline V gene data show CDR1 as SNHLY and CDR2 as FYNNEI. The CDR3 reads CASSRTSGGSGEQFF. The CDR3 DNA follows: TGTGCCAGCAGTCGGACTAGCGGGGGTTCGGGTGAGCAGTTCTTC.

The V gene is TRBV5-4, the J gene TRBJ2-1; no clear D gene. Germline V gives CDR1 SGHNT, CDR2 YYREEE (reference sequence). Trimming removed 4 bases from V and 10 bases from J, with 9 bases in between. This CDR3 spans 11 amino acids. The CDR3 loop is CASSLSREQFF. The CDR3 DNA is TGTGCCAGCAGCCTGTCGAGGGAGCAGTTCTTC. Full variable domain (missing parts from reference TRBV5-4 and TRBJ2-1): ETGVTQSPTHLIKTRGQQVTLRCSSQSGHNTVSWYQQALGQGPQFIFQYYREEENGRGNFPPRFSGLQFPNYSSELNVNALELDDSALYLCASSLSREQFFGPGTRLTVL.

The chain combines TRBV14 with TRBJ2-3, with D maybe TRBD2 (5 bases). The length of the CDR3 is 15 residues. The germline CDR1 and CDR2 sequences are SGHDN and FVKESK. The V end lost 1 base, the J end lost 3 bases, and 11 bases lay between the germline ends. The CDR3, as DNA: TGTGCCAGCAGCCAAGCCTCACCGGGGACAGATACGCAGTATTTT. Translated, it gives CASSQASPGTDTQYF.

The chain combines TRBV5-1 with TRBJ2-1; TRBD2 matches 11 bases. The CDR3 spans 15 residues. CDR1 is SGHRS, CDR2 YFSETQ, per germline. The V gene end was trimmed by 4 bases and the J gene end by 3 bases; junction bases not matched to a gene: 3. CDR3 sequence: CASSPLAGDYNEQFF. The CDR3 nucleotides read TGCGCCAGCAGCCCACTAGCGGGGGACTACAATGAGCAGTTCTTC.

This chain uses TRBV5-6 with TRBJ1-2, with 8 bases fitting TRBD1. The CDR3 totals 13 residues. The germline V gene encodes CDR1 SGHDT and CDR2 YYEEEE. V gave up 4 bases and J gave up 8 bases; unmatched junction bases: 7. The CDR3: CASSHRQGRGYTF. The CDR3 nucleotides read TGTGCCAGCAGCCATAGACAGGGGCGAGGCTACACCTTC.

The sample holds one count of this clone. The chain couples TRBV2 to TRBJ2-1; no firm D call. Germline assignment: CDR1 SNHLY and CDR2 FYNNEI. CDR3 size: 12 residues. V was pared by 5 bases and J by 10 bases, with 12 bases between. The CDR3 DNA reads as TGTGCCAGCAGTACCGGGTCCTGGGAGCAGTTCTTC. Its translation: CASSTGSWEQFF.

The J gene is TRBJ2-7, the V gene TRBV6-5; D ambiguous. Trimming took 5 bases from V and 2 from J, leaving 13 bases between them. CDR3 length: 14 residues. CDR1 and CDR2 (germline): MNHEY, SVGAGI. The CDR3 spells CASSSPTGPYEQYF. DNA of the CDR3: TGTGCCAGCAGTAGCCCTACTGGGCCCTACGAGCAGTACTTC.

This sequence joins TRBV5-1 and TRBJ2-1, with D possibly matching TRBD1 (5 bases). Germline CDR1 is SGHRS and CDR2 is YFSETQ. The CDR3 runs 15 residues. V was pared by 0 bases and J by 6 bases, with 13 bases between. The CDR3 loop reads CASSLARASPNEQFF. The CDR3 nucleotides read TGCGCCAGCAGCTTGGCCAGGGCCTCCCCCAATGAGCAGTTCTTC.

This clone was seen a few times. The V gene is TRBV18, the J gene TRBJ1-1; D uncertain. The germline V and J ends were trimmed by 1 base and 2 bases, with 8 bases remaining between them. In germline, CDR1 is KGHSH, CDR2 LQKENI. This CDR3 has 14 residues. In nucleotides, the CDR3 is TGTGCCAGCTCACCACGGAGAGAAAACACTGAAGCTTTCTTT. Encoded protein: CASSPRRENTEAFF.

The chain employs TRBV9 and TRBJ1-4; a possible D gene is TRBD1 (6 bases). The CDR3 extends over 15 amino acids. Germline lookup yields CDR1 SGDLS and CDR2 YYNGEE. Trimming left V 0 bases short and J 8 bases short, with 14 bases between. The CDR3 DNA is TGTGCCAGCAGCGTAGGAACAGGGATAGGAGAAAAACTGTTTTTT. Translated, it gives CASSVGTGIGEKLFF.